This T cell receptor beta chain was sequenced for a study of cytomegalovirus exposure and HLA in healthy donors. 13 Jbeta primers and 60 Vbeta primers were used for the PCR. Libraries were prepared by immunoSEQ multiplex PCR; TCRdb keeps only in-frame clonotypes and omits some of them. Of tens of thousands of clones in the sample, about 70% were seen once. The germline V gene encodes CDR1 MNHNS and CDR2 SASEGT. There are 12 residues in the CDR3. V shed 3 bases and J shed 2 bases, with 4 bases lying between them. This clone showed up just once. The receptor was derived from a woman aged 45 to 65 in good health and CMV-seropositive. Sequenced input: PBMCs. The gene calls are TRBV6-1 and TRBJ2-5; D call uncertain. CDR3 sequence: CASSDFQETQYF. The CDR3 nucleotides read TGTGCCAGCAGTGACTTTCAAGAGACCCAGTACTTC.